The source of this TCR beta chain is a study of blood T cell repertoires in COVID-19. In the source study's methods: It was from reference gene primer amplification that nucleated cell counts were estimated. Assay used: immunoSEQ multiplex PCR; TCRdb lists only in-frame clones, some missing. D and trimming come from the DNA, and the V and J calls and clone size come from that table. This table has roughly 80,000 clones, roughly 84% appearing once. Trimming left V 1 base short and J 13 bases short, with 13 bases between. The CDR3 runs to 12 residues. The specimen was peripheral blood. The J gene is TRBJ1-2, the V gene TRBV12-3 or TRBV12-4; D is perhaps TRBD1 (5 bases). This TCR was sampled from a man in his forties or fifties with acute or convalescent COVID-19. The CDR3 protein is CASSLDPLGPTF. CDR3 nucleotides: TGTGCCAGCAGTTTAGATCCTTTGGGGCCCACCTTC.